These 27 T cell receptor beta chains share one sample of origin, sequenced in a study of T cells in Graves' hyperthyroidism and ophthalmopathy. RNA transcripts served as the template for amplifying TCR beta CDR3 regions. First-round RT-PCR of the TCR CDR3 relied on the HTBI primer set. MiXCR, run by TCRdb on the multiplex PCR reads, gives a single entry per CDR3 protein. This repertoire shows a few hundred thousand distinct CDR3 sequences, 15% found once; its top ten account for around a third. Sequenced input: blood. These receptors were obtained from a woman aged 30 to 39 with Graves' hyperthyroidism.

In this sample, this clonotype turned up many times. This sequence joins TRBV30 and TRBJ2-7; 15 bases are a match to TRBD2. Germline CDR1 and CDR2: GTSNPN and SVGIG (reference sequence). V dropped 2 bases and J dropped 7; count of bases not matched to a gene: 9. This CDR3 is 16 amino acids long. The CDR3 coding sequence is TGTGCCTGGAGTTTTGGACTAGCGGGAGGGCCGGGGGAGCAGTACTTC. This codes for CAWSFGLAGGPGEQYF.

This clonotype was seen at least ten times. This chain connects TRBV28 to TRBJ1-2, with D tentatively TRBD1 (5 bases). The CDR3 is made up of 12 amino acids. Germline V gives CDR1 MDHEN, CDR2 SYDVKM. Between the trimmed V and J ends, which lost 11 bases and 7 bases, there was a span of 17 bases. The CDR3 loop is CARRDASGGYTF. CDR3 in DNA: TGTGCCCGCCGGGACGCGTCGGGTGGCTACACCTTC.

V and J are TRBV12-3 or TRBV12-4 and TRBJ2-5; weak D call: TRBD1 (6 bases). The length of the CDR3 is 16 residues. Trimming cost V 1 base and J 5 bases, with 17 bases left between them. The CDR3 coding sequence is TGTGCCAGCAGTTTAGTGGGGGCGAACACCGGGGAGACCCAGTACTTC. Translating gives CASSLVGANTGETQYF.

The genes are TRBV9 and TRBJ2-7, with D perhaps assigned TRBD1 or TRBD2 (5 bases each). The CDR3 extends over 16 amino acids. The V and J ends lost 2 bases and 0 bases respectively, with 15 bases between them. In germline, CDR1 is SGDLS, CDR2 YYNGEE. In DNA form, the CDR3 reads TGTGCCAGCAGCGTCCGGGACCTTTGGGTCTCCTACGAGCAGTACTTC. It translates to CASSVRDLWVSYEQYF.

This clonotype was detected a few times. The chain recombines TRBV6-1 with TRBJ2-7; tentatively, D is TRBD1 (6 bases). This CDR3 has 14 residues. The germline CDR1 and CDR2 sequences are MNHNS and SASEGT. The V end was cut by 7 bases, the J end by 2 bases, with 15 bases between. The CDR3 DNA is TGTGCCAGCAAGGAAAGGGGACAAGCCTACGAGCAGTACTTC. It codes for CASKERGQAYEQYF.

The chain recombines TRBV20-1 with TRBJ2-1, with D hard to call. Germline CDR1 and CDR2: DFQATT and SNEGSKA (reference sequence). V was pared by 2 bases and J by 8 bases, with 13 bases between. The CDR3 runs 13 residues. The DNA of the CDR3 is TGCAGTGCTAGACCACTCCTAGACGATGAGCAGTTCTTC. It specifies CSARPLLDDEQFF.

This clonotype was observed many times. The rearrangement joins TRBV18 to TRBJ1-1, with 7 bases lining up with TRBD1. Germline assignment: CDR1 KGHSH and CDR2 LQKENI. This CDR3 comprises 13 residues. V was clipped by 6 bases and J by 2 bases; unmatched bases: 3. CDR3 nucleotides: TGTGCCAGCTCCCGGGACAGAAACACTGAAGCTTTCTTT. It translates to CASSRDRNTEAFF.

The chain recombines TRBV7-9 with TRBJ1-4; possible D gene TRBD1, 6 bases. Germline CDR1 and CDR2: SEHNR and FQNEAQ (reference sequence). The V end was cut by 4 bases, the J end by 0 bases, with 15 bases between. The CDR3 contains 17 residues. CDR3 in amino acids: CASSSLLRGATNEKLFF. CDR3 in DNA: TGTGCCAGCAGCTCCCTCCTTAGGGGGGCAACTAATGAAAAACTGTTTTTT.

V usage is TRBV7-2 and J usage is TRBJ2-7; D gene uncertain. V lost 4 bases to trimming and J lost 7 bases, with 11 bases between them. Germline CDR1 SGHTA, CDR2 FQGNSA. The CDR3 contains 12 residues. CDR3 sequence: CASSSTGREQYF. The CDR3 DNA reads as TGTGCCAGCAGCTCGACTGGCAGGGAGCAGTACTTC.

This clonotype was seen repeatedly, ten times or more. The gene calls are TRBV2 and TRBJ2-1; D is unclear. Per germline, CDR1 SNHLY and CDR2 FYNNEI. The CDR3 totals 14 residues. With 3 bases removed from V and 5 bases from J, the gap between germline ends came to 11 bases. CDR3 nucleotide sequence: TGTGCCAGCAGTGATTGGACGGAAAACAATGAGCAGTTCTTC. It encodes CASSDWTENNEQFF.

V is TRBV27 and J is TRBJ2-2; 11 bases match TRBD2. With V trimmed by 6 bases and J by 2 bases, 5 bases remained unmatched. Germline-derived CDR1 and CDR2 are MNHEY and SMNVEV (reference sequence). This CDR3 spans 16 amino acids. Here the CDR3 reads CASSRTSGFNTGELFF. CDR3 DNA sequence: TGTGCCAGCAGCCGGACTAGCGGGTTTAACACCGGGGAGCTGTTTTTT.

In its sample, this clonotype was seen a few times. A read error may be the cause here, since a much bigger clone is one base away. V gene TRBV3-1 combines with J gene TRBJ2-3, with TRBD2 as a possible D gene (6 bases). The CDR3 is 17 residues long. In germline, CDR1 is LGHDT, CDR2 YNNKEL (reference sequence). V lost 2 bases, J lost 2 bases, and 17 bases lay in between. CDR3 amino acids: CASSQPPSDLPTDTQYF. CDR3 nucleotides: TGTGCCAGCAGCCAACCGCCTAGCGACCTTCCCACAGATACGCAGTATTTT.

In its sample, this clonotype was seen many times. The chain joins TRBV3-1 to TRBJ2-1; D remains unclear. The germline gives CDR1 LGHDT, CDR2 YNNKEL (reference sequence). The CDR3 has 13 residues. V was pared by 4 bases and J by 9 bases, with 13 bases between. The CDR3 bases are TGTGCCAGCAGCCTTTCACGGTGGTCTGAGCAGTTCTTC. It specifies CASSLSRWSEQFF.

The chain recombines TRBV5-5 with TRBJ2-1, with 15 bases that match TRBD2. The end of the DNA aligns better with TRBJ2-7, so the J call may be wrong. From germline, CDR1 is SGHKS and CDR2 YYEKEE (reference sequence). CDR3 length equals 18 residues. The CDR3 is CASNPGLAGGQVANEQYF. CDR3 nucleotide sequence: TGTGCCAGCAACCCGGGACTAGCGGGAGGTCAGGTCGCTAATGAGCAGTACTTC.

This clonotype turned up a few times. The genes are TRBV7-9 and TRBJ1-2, with TRBD1 as a possible D gene (6 bases). The V gene lost 1 base and the J gene lost 8 bases, with 11 bases spanning the gap. In germline, CDR1 is SEHNR, CDR2 FQNEAQ (reference sequence). The CDR3 is 13 amino acids. The CDR3 coding sequence is TGTGCCAGCAGCTTAGAGACAGGTGGAGGCTACACCTTC. Protein: CASSLETGGGYTF.

The rearrangement joins TRBV30 to TRBJ2-2; D ambiguous. Germline-derived CDR1 and CDR2 are GTSNPN and SVGIG (reference sequence). The CDR3 is 13 residues long. The V end was cut by 1 base, the J end by 5 bases, with 8 bases between. The CDR3 DNA follows: TGTGCCTGGAGTGGGACCCGAACCGGGGAGCTGTTTTTT. This gives the protein CAWSGTRTGELFF.

This clonotype was picked up many times. V is TRBV30 and J is TRBJ2-1; 9 bases are shared with TRBD2. CDR3 length: 13 residues. Trimming took 3 bases from V and 10 from J; bases not matched to a gene: 7. The germline gives CDR1 GTSNPN, CDR2 SVGIG (reference sequence). Written as DNA, the CDR3 is TGTGCCTGGAGCCGACTAGCGGCACGCGAGCAGTTCTTC. Protein: CAWSRLAAREQFF.

This rearrangement joins TRBV28 to TRBJ1-5; D is perhaps TRBD1 (5 bases). There are 15 residues in the CDR3. V lost 7 bases and J 2 bases, leaving 15 bases between the germline ends. Per germline, CDR1 MDHEN and CDR2 SYDVKM. The chain's CDR3 is CASNLPGVRNQPQHF. The CDR3, as DNA: TGTGCCAGCAACCTCCCGGGGGTCCGCAATCAGCCCCAGCATTTT.

This clonotype was counted ten times or more. The chain uses TRBV15 and TRBJ2-3; D is unclear. CDR1 is LNHNV, CDR2 YYDKDF, per germline (reference sequence). V dropped 2 bases and J dropped 6 bases, with 15 bases sitting between them. This CDR3 has 15 amino acids. Here the CDR3 reads CATSRNPKRADTQYF. The CDR3 bases are TGTGCCACCAGCAGAAACCCAAAAAGGGCCGATACGCAGTATTTT.

The table lists this clonotype with a few counts. V gene TRBV20-1 combines with J gene TRBJ2-7, with a possible D match to TRBD2 (5 bases). Looked up from germline, CDR1 is DFQATT and CDR2 is SNEGSKA (reference sequence). This CDR3 has 15 residues. Between the trimmed V and J ends, which lost 0 bases and 5 bases, there was a span of 17 bases. The CDR3 reads CSARDSEVPYHEQYF. Written as DNA, the CDR3 is TGCAGTGCTAGAGATTCGGAGGTGCCTTACCACGAGCAGTACTTC.

This clonotype was seen at least ten times. The V and J genes are TRBV7-3 and TRBJ2-2; D gene unclear. Germline-derived CDR1 and CDR2 are SGHTA and FQGTGA. This CDR3 is built from 13 residues. The V gene lost 7 bases and the J gene lost 6 bases, with 12 bases spanning the gap. CDR3 nucleotides: TGTGCCAGCACCACTGTCAAGTCCGGGGAGCTGTTTTTT. Encoded protein: CASTTVKSGELFF.

This clonotype was detected a few times. Mismatch with germline at one junction end may stem from a read error. This chain joins TRBV7-9 and TRBJ2-5; 8 bases align to TRBD1. The germline CDR1 and CDR2 sequences are SEHNR and FQNEAQ (reference sequence). The CDR3 extends over 16 amino acids. The CDR3: CASSPSSGRGQGTQYF. The CDR3 region has the DNA TGTGCCAGCAGCCCCTCGTCGGGCAGGGGGCAAGGGACCCAGTACTTC.

This clonotype was detected only a few times. The rearrangement uses TRBV6-1 and TRBJ1-3, with a possible D match to TRBD1 (6 bases). V lost 5 bases and J lost 5, with 16 bases in between. This CDR3 contains 15 residues. Germline loops: CDR1 MNHNS, CDR2 SASEGT. The CDR3 sequence: CASSPTGGRRNTIYF. The CDR3, as DNA: TGTGCCAGCAGTCCTACTGGGGGGCGTAGAAACACCATATATTTT.

This clonotype was seen ten or more times. The gene calls are TRBV18 and TRBJ1-1; 7 positions agree with TRBD1. This CDR3 region has 14 residues. CDR1 and CDR2 (germline): KGHSH, LQKENI. Trimming at V came to 4 bases and at J to 4 bases, leaving 6 bases not matched to a gene. CDR3 amino acids: CASSLAGTATEAFF. The CDR3 DNA is TGTGCCAGCTCACTTGCCGGGACAGCCACTGAAGCTTTCTTT.

This clonotype has ten or more counts. V usage is TRBV3-1 and J usage is TRBJ1-1; TRBD1 agrees at 10 bases. Looked up from germline, CDR1 is LGHDT and CDR2 is YNNKEL (reference sequence). The CDR3 sequence is 15 residues long. The V segment lost 2 bases and the J segment 7 bases; nucleotides outside the gene matches: 7. CDR3 DNA sequence: TGTGCCAGCAGCCAACCCGGACAGGGGGGTGTTGAAGCTTTCTTT. It encodes CASSQPGQGGVEAFF.

The V call is TRBV5-1, the J call TRBJ1-3, with D unresolved. This CDR3 spans 16 amino acids. Per the germline V gene, CDR1 is SGHRS and CDR2 is YFSETQ. The V end was cut by 0 bases, the J end by 0 bases, with 10 bases between. The DNA for the CDR3 is TGCGCCAGCAGCTTGGAGGCGTTCAACTCTGGAAACACCATATATTTT. Protein sequence: CASSLEAFNSGNTIYF. Full variable domain (missing parts from reference TRBV5-1 and TRBJ1-3): KAGVTQTPRYLIKTRGQQVTLSCSPISGHRSVSWYQQTPGQGLQFLFEYFSETQRNKGNFPGRFSGRQFSNSRSEMNVSTLELGDSALYLCASSLEAFNSGNTIYFGEGSWLTVV.

The chain carries TRBV30 and TRBJ1-2, with a possible D match to TRBD1 (6 bases). The CDR3 runs 14 residues. The germline V and J ends were trimmed by 4 bases and 8 bases, with 20 bases remaining between them. CDR1 and CDR2 from the germline V gene are GTSNPN and SVGIG (reference sequence). The CDR3 DNA reads as TGTGCCTGGATTGCAGGAATAGGGGGGAGAGGCTACACCTTC. Translated, it gives CAWIAGIGGRGYTF.